This TCR beta chain comes out of a study of shared clonotypes between healthy human individuals. The germline V gene has CDR1 LNHDA and CDR2 SQIVND (reference sequence). The CDR3 is 16 residues long. Germline trimming cut 9 bases from V and 4 bases from J; bases unmatched to any gene: 7. Assay used: immunoSEQ multiplex PCR; TCRdb lists only in-frame clones, some missing. The sample holds some 2 million clones, 95% seen once. Specimen: naive CD4+ T cells sorted from blood. Regarding subset: CD45RA+ positively selected. This receptor was obtained from a man aged 18 to 29 in good health. This rearrangement joins TRBV19 to TRBJ2-1; TRBD2 aligns across 15 bases. The CDR3 DNA is TGTGCCAGCCGGACTAGCGGGAGGGCCTCTTACAATGAGCAGTTCTTC. Translating it yields CASRTSGRASYNEQFF.